This T cell receptor beta chain stems from a study of cytotoxic CD8 clonotypes in ibrutinib-treated CLL. As for the study in general: Median treatment time before response sampling was over ten months, range 6 to 36. The average sample held approximately 240,000 productive templates and 85,000 to 100,000 productive rearrangements.

V was trimmed by 5 bases and J by 2 bases, leaving 12 bases between them. Germline CDR1 reads SGHTA; CDR2 reads FQGNSA. The CDR3 has 14 amino acids. Whole-study findings and limits: While tracking circulating CD8+ T-cell counts, baseline clonality exceeded that of age-matched healthy donors. Clonality, elevated at ibrutinib response, dropped back toward baseline at progression.

The assay was immunoSEQ multiplex PCR, and TCRdb's table has in-frame clones only and misses some. The data contain 200,000 or so clones, approximately 70% of them singletons. Notes on this clone: Antigen unknown.

The chain couples TRBV7-2 to TRBJ2-5; D gene uncertain. Sequencing used PBMCs, obtained after 12 months of ibrutinib treatment. The TCR originated in a human donor with chronic lymphocytic leukemia. For the CDR3, the DNA is TGTGCCAGCAGCCCGTTCAGGAAACAAGAGACCCAGTACTTC. This codes for CASSPFRKQETQYF.